The entry below describes one T cell receptor (beta chain). Its target is not known. This sample stems from a study of T cell responses to AZD1222 COVID-19 vaccine. Generated by immunoSEQ multiplex PCR, the TCRdb table keeps only in-frame clones and is missing some. In the table there are about 92,000 clones, 85% to 90% of which are singletons. Overall study findings and caveats: After the peak T cell response, and only then, were repertoires sampled. Most donors were white British, females outnumbered males, and clonal diversity was possibly underestimated.

V gave up 0 bases and J gave up 4 bases; unmatched junction bases: 5. The CDR3 contains 15 residues. Germline-derived CDR1 and CDR2 are SGHDT and YYEEEE. This sequence joins TRBV5-6 and TRBJ2-3, with TRBD2 matching 7 bases. The sequences come from peripheral blood, collected on day 0 of AZD1222 vaccination. This TCR derives from an adult in good health. CDR3 DNA: TGTGCCAGCAGCTTGGAGGGAGGGCCCCCAGATACGCAGTATTTT. Its translation: CASSLEGGPPDTQYF.